The 18 T cell receptor beta chains in this list originate from one sample, sequenced in a study of regulatory T cells in long-lasting Graves disease. The time point denotes: newly diagnosed GD, antithyroid drugs for less than 3 months. Scientists built the TCR library using RNA that was extracted from PBMCs. Libraries of TCR beta came from iRepertoire HTBI primers plus Arm-PCR of CDR3 regions. TCRdb processed the multiplex PCR reads anew with MiXCR; each CDR3 protein has one entry. This table holds about 500,000 distinct CDR3 sequences, 15% to 20% found once. The same data also went into a second study, on T cells in Graves' hyperthyroidism and ophthalmopathy.

This sample comprised peripheral blood mononuclear cells (PBMCs), obtained at new diagnosis, from a patient treated with antithyroid drugs. The receptor set was obtained from a man in his forties or fifties with Graves disease.

V usage is TRBV29-1 and J usage is TRBJ2-7, with TRBD1 identical over 8 bases. The CDR3 is made up of 15 amino acids. CDR1 is SQVTM and CDR2 is ANQGSEA in the germline V gene. The V and J ends lost 4 bases and 0 bases, in that order; junction bases with no gene match: 8. The CDR3 nucleotides read TGCAGCGTTGTCTCCGGGACAGGTAGCTCCTACGAGCAGTACTTC. Translation: CSVVSGTGSSYEQYF.

The chain is built from TRBV30 and TRBJ2-2; D perhaps matches TRBD1 (6 bases). Germline V lookup: CDR1 GTSNPN, CDR2 SVGIG (reference sequence). The V and J ends lost 1 base and 6 bases respectively, with 6 bases between them. This CDR3 has 12 residues. CDR3 protein: CAWSAGAGELFF. Written as DNA, the CDR3 is TGTGCCTGGAGTGCAGGGGCCGGGGAGCTGTTTTTT. The full variable domain, its missing parts supplied by reference TRBV30 and TRBJ2-2, is SQTIHQWPATLVQPVGSPLSLECTVEGTSNPNLYWYRQAAGRGLQLLFYSVGIGQISSEVPQNLSASRPQDRQFILSSKKLLLSDSGFYLCAWSAGAGELFFGEGSRLTVL.

This clonotype was counted ten times or more. J is TRBJ2-1 and V is TRBV7-9; D not resolved. V dropped 5 bases and J dropped 8 bases, with 19 bases sitting between them. The germline V gene encodes CDR1 SEHNR and CDR2 FQNEAQ (reference sequence). The CDR3 totals 15 residues. CDR3 sequence reads: CASSPRPRLYDEQFF. The CDR3 DNA reads as TGTGCCAGCAGCCCAAGACCCCGGCTATACGATGAGCAGTTCTTC.

Only a few counts were recorded for this clonotype. The chain links TRBV18 to TRBJ1-1, with TRBD1 as a possible D gene (5 bases). The germline gives CDR1 KGHSH, CDR2 LQKENI. The CDR3 is 16 amino acids. The ends were cut back, 6 bases at V and 2 bases at J, with 19 bases in the middle. CDR3 coding DNA: TGTGCCAGCTCGCACCTCCAGGGCGTCCTAAACACTGAAGCTTTCTTT. Protein sequence: CASSHLQGVLNTEAFF.

The chain has TRBV19 and TRBJ1-5; the D is unclear. The germline CDR1 and CDR2 sequences are LNHDA and SQIVND (reference sequence). The CDR3 has 12 amino acids. Trimming left V 7 bases short and J 8 bases short, with 12 bases between. The CDR3 loop reads CASKKQAEPQHF. The DNA of the CDR3 is TGTGCCAGTAAAAAGCAGGCCGAGCCCCAGCATTTT.

As for this clonotype: This may arise from a read error, as a much more abundant clone is one base away. V is TRBV20-1 and J is TRBJ2-7; D not certain. The assigned J gene may be wrong: the sequence end matches TRBJ2-1 better. CDR3 size: 14 residues. Germline V CDR1 and CDR2: DFQATT, SNEGSKA (reference sequence). The CDR3 region is CSAITRPISYEQFF. The CDR3 coding sequence is TGCAGTGCTATAACCCGGCCCATCTCCTACGAGCAGTTCTTC.

This chain links TRBV14 with TRBJ2-1, with D tentatively TRBD1 or TRBD2 (5 bases each). Trimming took 4 bases from V and 3 from J, leaving 19 bases between them. CDR1 and CDR2 (germline): SGHDN, FVKESK. CDR3 length: 17 residues. The CDR3 coding sequence is TGTGCCAGCAGCCCAAACCCGGGACCACTACTCTACAATGAGCAGTTCTTC. Protein sequence: CASSPNPGPLLYNEQFF.

The J gene is TRBJ2-7, the V gene TRBV7-6, with 8 bases matching TRBD1. J gave up 0 bases and V 5 bases, and 24 bases lay outside the gene matches. The CDR3 extends over 21 amino acids. Per the germline V gene, CDR1 is SGHVS and CDR2 is FNYEAQ. CDR3 amino acids: CASSPLRRDRPRTLFSYEQYF. DNA of the CDR3: TGTGCCAGCAGCCCACTGCGACGGGACAGGCCCCGAACCTTATTCTCCTACGAGCAGTACTTC.

This clonotype was recorded at least ten times. The chain employs TRBV20-1 and TRBJ2-1; D is uncertain. This CDR3 region has 13 residues. The V and J ends lost 1 base and 5 bases respectively, with 9 bases between them. Germline-derived CDR1 and CDR2 are DFQATT and SNEGSKA (reference sequence). This CDR3 reads CSARGPANNEQFF. CDR3 DNA sequence: TGCAGTGCTAGAGGACCAGCAAACAATGAGCAGTTCTTC.

The sample holds many counts of this clonotype. V is TRBV27 and J is TRBJ1-5; D gene ambiguous. Germline lookup yields CDR1 MNHEY and CDR2 SMNVEV (reference sequence). CDR3 length: 12 residues. V was pared by 8 bases and J by 12 bases, with 17 bases between. The CDR3 DNA reads as TGTGCCAGCGGGAATCCTATGACCCTCCAGCATTTT. Translated, it gives CASGNPMTLQHF.

This clonotype appeared many times. The chain couples TRBV28 to TRBJ2-2; tentative D call: TRBD1 (5 bases). The germline V gene encodes CDR1 MDHEN and CDR2 SYDVKM. The CDR3 loop spans 15 amino acids. V dropped 5 bases and J dropped 3 bases, with 13 bases sitting between them. CDR3 in DNA: TGTGCCAGCAGTCGCAGGGTTAGTTACACCGGGGAGCTGTTTTTT. The encoded protein is CASSRRVSYTGELFF.

J is TRBJ2-1 and V is TRBV5-6; 7 positions agree with TRBD2. The germline V gene has CDR1 SGHDT and CDR2 YYEEEE. V was pared by 1 base and J by 7 bases, with 14 bases of the junction left unmatched. CDR3 size: 17 residues. The CDR3 sequence: CASSLRVGTPRGNEQFF. In nucleotides, the CDR3 is TGTGCCAGCAGCTTGAGGGTTGGAACCCCGCGGGGGAATGAGCAGTTCTTC.

This clonotype was observed a few times. The chain has TRBV6-1 and TRBJ2-7; D is possibly TRBD2 (5 bases). CDR1 is MNHNS, CDR2 SASEGT, per germline. V was trimmed by 3 bases and J by 4 bases, leaving 13 bases between them. CDR3 length equals 14 residues. The CDR3 protein is CASSDSASRYEQYF. The CDR3 nucleotides read TGTGCCAGCAGTGATAGCGCCTCGAGGTACGAGCAGTACTTC.

For this clonotype: This clone may be a read error of a much larger clone one base away. The chain couples TRBV12-5 to TRBJ2-7, with 9 bases fitting TRBD2. Germline V CDR1 and CDR2: LGHNT, FRNRAP. The CDR3 extends over 15 amino acids. J gave up 4 bases and V 2 bases, and 6 bases lay outside the gene matches. CDR3 region: CASGLPPSGEYEQYF. CDR3 nucleotides: TGTGCTAGTGGTTTGCCTCCTAGCGGGGAGTACGAGCAGTACTTC.

CDR3 protein: CASSLGRTGPDTQYF. The CDR3 nucleotides read TGTGCCAGCAGCTTAGGAAGGACAGGGCCAGATACGCAGTATTTT. This chain connects TRBV7-9 to TRBJ2-3, with 8 bases identical to TRBD1. The ends lost 1 base at V and 4 bases at J; junction bases unmatched: 4. This CDR3 contains 15 residues. Germline values: CDR1 SEHNR, CDR2 FQNEAQ (reference sequence).

The V gene is TRBV7-8, the J gene TRBJ1-3; D not certain. V lost 1 base and J lost 1, with 11 bases in between. The CDR3 consists of 16 residues. The germline V gene has CDR1 SGHVS and CDR2 FQNEAQ. CDR3 coding DNA: TGTGCCAGCAGCTTAGATATTCTACCTTCTGGAAACACCATATATTTT. Protein product: CASSLDILPSGNTIYF. Full variable domain (missing parts from reference TRBV7-8 and TRBJ1-3): GAGVSQSPRYKVAKRGQDVALRCDPISGHVSLFWYQQALGQGPEFLTYFQNEAQLDKSGLPSDRFFAERPEGSVSTLKIQRTQQEDSAVYLCASSLDILPSGNTIYFGEGSWLTVV.

This CDR3 reads CASSLVFGGGKNIQYF. CDR3 nucleotides: TGTGCCAGCAGCTTAGTGTTTGGGGGGGGCAAAAACATTCAGTACTTC. The rearrangement links TRBV7-9 to TRBJ2-4; 7 nucleotides line up with TRBD2. This CDR3 has 16 residues. Per germline, CDR1 SEHNR and CDR2 FQNEAQ (reference sequence). Losses at the gene ends were 1 base for V and 3 bases for J; bases not matched to a gene: 6.

The chain is built from TRBV7-6 and TRBJ2-3, with D unresolved. CDR3 size: 14 residues. Germline-derived CDR1 and CDR2 are SGHVS and FNYEAQ. V was shortened by 1 base and J by 3 bases, with 8 bases between the two germline ends. CDR3 sequence: CASSLEGTTDTQYF. In DNA, the CDR3 is TGTGCCAGCAGCTTAGAGGGTACGACAGATACGCAGTATTTT.